This TCR beta chain was recorded in a study of T cell responses to AZD1222 COVID-19 vaccine. V lost 5 bases, J lost 6 bases, and 9 bases stayed unmatched. Germline V gene data show CDR1 as MDHEN and CDR2 as SYDVKM. This CDR3 has 16 amino acids. Study observations and caveats: Just a handful of AZD1222 recipients tested seropositive at baseline.

With regard to this clone: No antigen is known for it.

Data came from immunoSEQ multiplex PCR; TCRdb stores just in-frame clones and leaves some out. The table includes 150,000 to 190,000 clones, about 87% detected once. The chain links TRBV28 to TRBJ1-6, with 8 bases matching TRBD1. This TCR came from an adult who received the AZD1222 COVID-19 vaccine. Sample: peripheral blood, taken 28 days after the second AZD1222 dose. The CDR3 DNA follows: TGTGCCAGCAGTATCTACGACAGGGGCTCTAATTCACCCCTCCACTTT. Translation gives CASSIYDRGSNSPLHF. Based on the CDR3 plus reference TRBV28 and TRBJ1-6, the full variable domain is DVKVTQSSRYLVKRTGEKVFLECVQDMDHENMFWYRQDPGLGLRLIYFSYDVKMKEKGDIPEGYSVSREKKERFSLILESASTNQTSMYLCASSIYDRGSNSPLHFGNGTRLTVT.